This paragraph reports one T cell receptor (beta chain). Cohort 3 recovered donors had two negative PCRs, clearance, or symptom resolution. These data belong to a study of blood T cell repertoires in COVID-19. Study summary: Sample material is recorded as cDNA or gDNA derived from T cells, B-cell-depleted T cells, or PBMCs.

Original processing methods: Reference gene primer amplification yielded estimated nucleated cell counts. Profiled with immunoSEQ multiplex PCR; TCRdb holds only in-frame clones, not every one. D and trimming were read from the DNA, whereas the V and J calls and clone size are those reported in that table. The top ten clones hold approximately 6.8% of a sample with around 220,000 clones, about four fifths of them seen once. This TCR was sampled from a woman between 40 and 50 years old who had recovered from COVID-19. Input material: PBMCs or T cells enriched from blood (not recorded which).

The CDR3 sequence: CASSRQGYTEAFF. In DNA form, the CDR3 reads TGTGCCAGCAGTAGACAGGGGTACACTGAAGCTTTCTTT. The chain joins TRBV12-3 or TRBV12-4 to TRBJ1-1; 8 bases map to TRBD1. The V and J ends lost 5 bases and 3 bases, in that order; junction bases with no gene match: 2. The CDR3 is 13 amino acids.